This T cell receptor (beta chain) is drawn from a study of T cell responses to AZD1222 COVID-19 vaccine (dated by TCRdb to 2020 to 2022). At the level of the whole study: AZD1222 recipients given second doses at about 4 weeks or at about 12 weeks were pooled, since spike-specific TCR depth and breadth were not found to differ between the two schedules. Trial participants were enrolled by age into 18-55, 56-69 and 70-plus year subgroups, with approximately 160, 26 and 62 TCR-sequenced participants respectively. A total of more than 230 trial participants underwent TCR sequencing, of whom about 210 had received two doses of AZD1222 and around 25 had received two doses of the MenACWY control vaccine. Broad study findings and their caveats: Vaccine-associated CD4 TCRs spanned the whole spike protein, with dominant responses in regions 160-218 and 743-854. Reportedly, close to half of the unique spike-specific TCRs recognized epitopes lying outside the regions that are mutated in the B.1.351 and B.1.1.7 variants. Participants were mostly white British, with more females than males. The authors suggested clonal diversity may have been underestimated. Because no samples from the day 14 peak response were available, repertoires could be characterized only after the peak T cell response. The 56-69-year group was small, and its depth increase did not reach significance, likely because of low power. Conclusions about previously exposed vaccinees are limited because only 5 or 6 AZD1222 recipients were SARS-CoV-2 seropositive at baseline. Spike-specific TCR breadth and depth rose significantly after two AZD1222 doses compared with day 0 and with MenACWY recipients.

Comment on this clone: This clone's antigen is unknown. Base qualities are not at hand, and no much larger clone is one base apart.

V and J lose 2 bases and 0 bases, and a span of 10 bases separates them. Looking up the germline V gene yields CDR1 MNHEY and CDR2 SVGAGI. The CDR3 runs 16 residues from the cysteine to the phenylalanine. Solely the CDR3 DNA is kept, with 48 bases framed from the first base. The CDR3 regions of human TCRbeta chains were subjected to immunosequencing. On the study's bioinformatics: Repertoire TCRs were matched against a reference library of SARS-CoV-2-specific TCRs generated with the MIRA antigen-specificity platform. Breadth meant the fraction of unique TCRs that were SARS-CoV-2-associated, whereas depth meant the fraction of total T cells that were SARS-CoV-2-associated. Using the MIRA data, every spike-specific TCR was mapped to the spike region that the TCR reacted to and assigned to either a CD4 or a CD8 class. Log10-transformed breadth and depth values were compared by one-way ANOVA with Sidak's multiple comparisons tests. This is the immuneACCESS table as TCRdb keeps it, with only in-frame sequences that have V and J called. A part of the clones is gone; compared with another copy, unresolved V genes explain less than half, and the rest is unexplained. V, J and clone size were drawn from that table, and D and trimming were deduced from the DNA. Within this sample are about 87,000 clones, with about 90% of them counted one time only. Roughly 9% of the sample comes from the top ten.

The label giving this sample's time point can be read as: baseline before first vaccination. Samples from vaccinated people were obtained from the UK trials COV001 and COV002, which included a single-blind randomized controlled phase 2/3 trial of AZD1222 (ChAdOx1 nCoV-19) in healthy adults. Trial participant PBMC samples were collected at day 0 and day 28 after the second dose for TCRbeta chain sequencing. The sample consisted of peripheral blood, taken on day 0 of AZD1222 vaccination. This clonotype was sampled from an adult in good health. The sequence is built from TRBV6-5 and TRBJ1-4; the D gene is unclear. The CDR3 region reads CASSYDLGSTNEKLFF. Here is the DNA: TGTGCCAGCAGTTACGACCTGGGATCAACTAATGAAAAACTGTTTTTT.